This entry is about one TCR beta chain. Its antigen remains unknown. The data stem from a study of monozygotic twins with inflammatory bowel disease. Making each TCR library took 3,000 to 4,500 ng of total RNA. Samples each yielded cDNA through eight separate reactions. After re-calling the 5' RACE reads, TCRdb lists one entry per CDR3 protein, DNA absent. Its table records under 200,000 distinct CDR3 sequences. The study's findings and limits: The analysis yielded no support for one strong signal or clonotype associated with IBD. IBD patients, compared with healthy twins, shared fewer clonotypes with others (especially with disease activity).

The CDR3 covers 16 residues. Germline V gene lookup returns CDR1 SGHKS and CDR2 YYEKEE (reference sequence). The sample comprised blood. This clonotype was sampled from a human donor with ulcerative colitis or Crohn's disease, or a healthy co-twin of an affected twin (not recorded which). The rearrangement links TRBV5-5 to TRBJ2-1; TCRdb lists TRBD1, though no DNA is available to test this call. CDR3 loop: CASSLDYQMGDNEQFF.